This entry concerns a single T cell receptor beta chain. What this receptor recognizes is not known. It has no much larger one-base neighbor in the sample; base qualities were not kept. The source of the sample is a study of blood T cells in healthy people across ages (dated by TCRdb to between 2015 and 2017). Context from the whole study: In model experiments, template switching captured roughly one uniquely barcoded TCR beta cDNA molecule for every two T cells. The donors were divided into four age groups: young (average approximately 17 years), middle-aged (roughly 40), aged (about 60) and long-lived (approximately 74). The study measured age-related changes in TCR beta repertoire diversity using deep sequencing normalized with unique cDNA molecular identifiers. The study analyzed two additional independent replicas of 1 million unique cDNA reads from the same blood draw for two donors, one aged 18 to 29 and one aged 80 or older. To avoid experimental bias, donors of different ages were spread randomly across the sequencing lanes.

Library creation used 5' RACE. Sequencing used an Illumina HiSeq 2500. The second PCR ran for about 6 to 11 cycles and used a J-beta primer mix along with a sample-barcoded 5' primer. A template-switch 5' adaptor carrying 12 random nucleotides introduced a unique molecular identifier onto each TCR beta cDNA molecule. Each sample yielded at least 3 million CDR3-containing paired-end reads. The Mint cDNA synthesis kit, primed by a TRBC-specific oligonucleotide, was used to synthesize first-strand cDNA from all RNA. All cDNA was treated with uracil-DNA glycosylase and then went through a first 18-cycle PCR with the universal primers M1SS and BC2_uni_R. The study's own analysis went as follows. For normalization, 1 million high-quality reads were randomly selected from each sample, with every read carrying a distinct molecular identifier. Instead of being binned into consensus sequences, reads that shared molecular identifiers were thrown out. MiTCR, with a Q25 quality threshold and the strictest error-elimination algorithm, was used for CDR3 identification, clonotype clustering and error correction. A nonparametric unseen species model with Euler transformation was used to estimate a lower bound on total TCR beta diversity. TCRdb's own reprocessing of the public reads used fastp at Q25 and MiXCR and kept productive beta chains. Rows merge per CDR3 protein into single entries with the most common DNA and genes. In this record, the V and J calls reflect TCRdb's handling and not the investigators' own analysis. This sample gives about 620,000 distinct CDR3 sequences in total; 20% to 25% of them show up just once. Approximately 3.6% of the sample is in the top ten clones.

What the work shows at the level of the full study, not this receptor alone: Compared with the aged group, the long-lived group had more naive CD4+ T cells, fewer expanded clones and increased TCR diversity, a pattern suggesting age selection. The percentage of naive T cells measured by flow cytometry correlated strongly with observed TCR beta diversity. Because profiling used bulk unsorted PBMCs, naive and antigen-experienced compartments could not be compared conclusively. Total diversity estimates from one million sequenced T cells were considered lower bounds and underestimates. Observed TCR beta diversity per million T cells fell roughly linearly with age, and a significant reduction was already apparent by age approximately 40. The CMV infection status of donors was not known, potentially confounding age-related changes in expanded clonotypes.

V has 3 bases trimmed and J has 5 bases trimmed; junction bases matching no gene number 4. CDR1 and CDR2 (DFQATT, SNEGSKA) derive from the germline V gene (reference sequence). Including cysteine and phenylalanine, the CDR3 has 14 amino acids. Here the CDR3 DNA is all that survives: 42 bases in frame from base 1. The roughly 38 donors, aged roughly 6 to 95 years, were systemically healthy Caucasian individuals from Russia. Each donor gave around 9.8 milliliters of peripheral blood, collected into EDTA-treated Vacutainer tubes. PBMCs were isolated by Ficoll-Paque density-gradient centrifugation, with at least 6.5 million obtained per sample. Trizol reagent was used to extract total RNA from PBMCs, with at least 6 micrograms per sample. The percentages of naive CD45RAhigh/CD27high T cells were determined by flow cytometry on a PBMC aliquot from every donor.

The sequencing sample was made of blood. The chain couples TRBV20-1 to TRBJ2-2, and 9 junction bases match TRBD1. The sequence came from a man between 70 and 80 years old in good health. The CDR3 region: CSASRTGVTGELFF. The sequenced DNA: TGCAGTGCTAGTAGGACAGGGGTTACCGGGGAGCTGTTTTTT.